Listed below are T cell receptor beta chains from one sample, sequenced in a study of blood T cell repertoires in COVID-19. Clones were read by immunoSEQ multiplex PCR, and TCRdb kept only the in-frame ones, dropping some. The sample has around 97,000 clones, 88% seen once. Input material: peripheral blood. These receptors came from a human donor in a cohort sampled during active COVID-19. CDR3s include the opening cysteine and the closing phenylalanine or tryptophan. A D gene is named only where the DNA matches it firmly. For some rows the clone size is stated as once, few or many, or as a class when expanded; others skip it.

TGTGCCAGCAGCTTAGCGCACCAGTCAAATCAGCCCCAGCATTTT,CASSLAHQSNQPQHF,-,TRBV7-2,TRBJ1-5,-
TGTGCCAGTAGTATTCCCCCATCCGGTGGCTACACCTTC,CASSIPPSGGYTF,-,TRBV19,TRBJ1-2,-
TGTGCCAGCAGTTTTCGAGACAGCCGCTCTCTGGGGGCCAACGTCCTGACTTTC,CASSFRDSRSLGANVLTF,-,TRBV27,TRBJ2-6,-
TGTGCCAGCAGTGAAGATGTAGAATTTACGCAGTATTTT,CASSEDVEFTQYF,-,TRBV2,TRBJ2-3,-
TGCGCCAGCAGCCGATCGGGAGTTGAGCAGTTCTTC,CASSRSGVEQFF,-,TRBV5-1,TRBJ2-1,once
TGCGCCAGCAGCCAAGAACTCACAGGGAAAAGCTCCTACGAGCAGTACTTC,CASSQELTGKSSYEQYF,-,TRBV4-1,TRBJ2-7,-
TGCGCCAGCAACCCTAGCGGGACTCAAGAGACCCAGTACTTC,CASNPSGTQETQYF,TRBD2,TRBV5-1,TRBJ2-5,-
TGTGCCACCAGTGACACCAGGGCGTCAATGAAGCAGTTCTTC,CATSDTRASMKQFF,-,TRBV24-1,TRBJ2-1,-
TGTGCCAGCAGTTACTCGGAAGCTAGCGGGGATACGCAGTATTTT,CASSYSEASGDTQYF,TRBD2,TRBV6-5,TRBJ2-3,-
TGTGCCAGCAGTCGCAGCAGGACGGGAGAAAAACTGTTTTTT,CASSRSRTGEKLFF,-,TRBV28,TRBJ1-4,-
TGTGCCTGGAGTACCCCGGACCTTAGGGCGGGGGGCTACACCTTC,CAWSTPDLRAGGYTF,-,TRBV30,TRBJ1-2,-
TGTGCCAGCACCCTAGCAGCAACTAATGAAAAACTGTTTTTT,CASTLAATNEKLFF,-,TRBV9,TRBJ1-4,once
TGTGCCAGCAGTGATTTTACAGAGTACCAGCCCCAGCATTTT,CASSDFTEYQPQHF,-,TRBV2,TRBJ1-5,once
TGTGCCAGCAGTGAGGAGCAAACCTACGAGCAGTACTTC,CASSEEQTYEQYF,-,TRBV2,TRBJ2-7,-
TGTGCTAGCAGCTTATTACTGGACAGGGTCTCAGATACGCAGTATTTT,CASSLLLDRVSDTQYF,TRBD1,TRBV7-7,TRBJ2-3,once
TGTGCCAGCAGCCCTAGGGACAGGGGTCTCCCTGGCTACACCTTC,CASSPRDRGLPGYTF,TRBD1,TRBV3-1/TRBV3-2,TRBJ1-2,-
TGTGCCAGCAGCCAGTGGGGCTTAGCGGGTACTACGGGAGAGCAGTACTTC,CASSQWGLAGTTGEQYF,TRBD2,TRBV4-2,TRBJ2-7,-
TGTGCCAGCGAACGGGATCGACTCACCGGGGAGCTGTTTTTT,CASERDRLTGELFF,-,TRBV6-5,TRBJ2-2,-
TGTGCCAGCAGCCTTAGCGGGATCACCCGGGAGACCCAGTACTTC,CASSLSGITRETQYF,TRBD2,TRBV6-2/TRBV6-3,TRBJ2-5,-
TGTGCCAGTAGTGGGGAACGGGAAAGGAGTTATTCACCCCTCCACTTT,CASSGERERSYSPLHF,-,TRBV19,TRBJ1-6,-
TGTGCCAGCAGTTACTCGTTTGACAGTATGGGACAGCCCCAGCATTTT,CASSYSFDSMGQPQHF,-,TRBV6-5,TRBJ1-5,-
TGTGCCAGCTCATCCCAACCGGGACTAGCGGGAGATTACAATGAGCAGTTCTTC,CASSSQPGLAGDYNEQFF,TRBD2,TRBV18,TRBJ2-1,-
TGTGCCAGCAGTCGGGACTTTATCTACGAGCAGTACTTC,CASSRDFIYEQYF,-,TRBV5-6,TRBJ2-7,-